The 10 T cell receptor beta chains below were found in one sample sequenced in a study of CD8 T cells in ankylosing spondylitis. A single record per CDR3 protein comes from TCRdb applying MiXCR to the 5' RACE reads. The data contain 150,000 to 200,000 distinct CDR3 sequences, under 35% of them singletons. The sequenced sample consisted of synovial fluid, either unsorted or a sorted T cell fraction (not recorded which). Source of these receptors: a male donor with ankylosing spondylitis.

The sample holds many counts of this clonotype. This rearrangement joins TRBV3-1 to TRBJ2-1; D possibly corresponds to TRBD1 (5 bases). CDR3 length equals 15 residues. The V and J ends lost 4 bases and 0 bases respectively, with 10 bases between them. Germline V CDR1 and CDR2: LGHDT, YNNKEL (reference sequence). The CDR3 reads CASSPRGGSYNEQFF. CDR3 DNA: TGTGCCAGCAGCCCAAGGGGCGGCTCCTACAATGAGCAGTTCTTC.

The chain is built from TRBV19 and TRBJ1-6, with D unclear. Germline V CDR1 and CDR2: LNHDA, SQIVND (reference sequence). V was cut by 2 bases and J by 7 bases, with 9 bases left in between. There are 14 residues in the CDR3. In DNA, the CDR3 is TGTGCCAGTAGTATATTCCTATGGAATTCACCCCTCCACTTT. Translation gives CASSIFLWNSPLHF.

The rearrangement links TRBV10-3 to TRBJ1-1; 7 nucleotides match TRBD1. With V trimmed by 6 bases and J by 4 bases, 8 bases remained unmatched. The CDR3 totals 14 residues. Germline CDR1 and CDR2: ENHRY and SYGVKD. The DNA for the CDR3 is TGTGCCATCAGCGGGACAGTGGGAGCCACTGAAGCTTTCTTT. This sequence encodes CAISGTVGATEAFF.

This chain connects TRBV9 to TRBJ2-2, with 9 bases aligning to TRBD2. Germline V gene sequence: CDR1 SGDLS, CDR2 YYNGEE. Unmatched junction bases numbered 7, after V lost 4 bases and J lost 0 bases. CDR3 length equals 17 residues. CDR3 coding DNA: TGTGCCAGCAGCCGTTATAGCGGGAGAACGAACACCGGGGAGCTGTTTTTT. Its protein is CASSRYSGRTNTGELFF.

Many counts were recorded for this clonotype. V is TRBV6-1 and J is TRBJ1-2; D possibly corresponds to TRBD1 (6 bases). The CDR3 consists of 17 residues. Trimming cost V 7 bases and J 2 bases, with 23 bases left between them. The germline gives CDR1 MNHNS, CDR2 SASEGT. The CDR3 DNA reads TGTGCCAGCACGGACCTGTTACAGGGCGTAATAAACTATGGCTACACCTTC. This translates into CASTDLLQGVINYGYTF.

This clonotype was counted a few times. The J gene is TRBJ1-1, the V gene TRBV20-1; tentative D call: TRBD1 (5 bases). Trimming stripped 5 bases from V and 8 bases from J, with 18 bases between. CDR1 is DFQATT and CDR2 is SNEGSKA in the germline V gene (reference sequence). CDR3 size: 13 residues. In DNA, the CDR3 is TGCAGTGCTCCAAAGGACGGGGGGAACGAAGCTTTCTTT. Protein product: CSAPKDGGNEAFF.

This clonotype showed up just a few times. The rearrangement links TRBV6-2 or TRBV6-3 to TRBJ2-3; D is perhaps TRBD1 or TRBD2 (5 bases each). The germline CDR1 and CDR2 sequences are MNHEY and SVGEGT. CDR3 length: 15 amino acids. Trimming cost V 6 bases and J 5 bases, with 18 bases left between them. CDR3 residues: CASRTGPQAGDTQYF. CDR3 sequence (DNA): TGTGCCAGCAGAACGGGACCCCAGGCGGGAGATACGCAGTATTTT.

In its sample, this clonotype was seen a few times. The rearrangement uses TRBV12-3 or TRBV12-4 and TRBJ1-4; the D is unclear. V dropped 2 bases and J dropped 1 base, with 5 bases sitting between them. This CDR3 comprises 14 residues. In DNA, the CDR3 is TGTGCCAGCAGTTTACGGAAAACTAATGAAAAACTGTTTTTT. Its protein product is CASSLRKTNEKLFF.

Ten or more counts support this clonotype. The chain uses TRBV6-1 and TRBJ2-6, with TRBD1 matching 7 bases. Trimming removed 6 bases from V and 0 bases from J; junction bases left unmatched: 2. CDR1 is MNHNS, CDR2 SASEGT, per germline. The CDR3 has 15 amino acids. CDR3 sequence reads: CASRAGGSGANVLTF. The CDR3 DNA is TGTGCCAGCAGAGCAGGGGGCTCTGGGGCCAACGTCCTGACTTTC.

This clonotype was counted only a few times. The gene calls are TRBV7-2 and TRBJ2-3; TRBD2 might be the D (5 bases). The length of the CDR3 is 11 residues. V lost 7 bases and J lost 6, with 8 bases in between. Germline V CDR1 and CDR2: SGHTA, FQGNSA. The CDR3 sequence is CASTSGDTQYF. CDR3 in DNA: TGTGCCAGCACCTCGGGGGATACGCAGTATTTT.